This TCR beta chain originates from a study of T-cell memory formation after mild COVID-19. TCRdb reprocessed the 5' RACE reads with MiXCR, giving one entry per CDR3 protein. The sample lists 250,000 to 350,000 distinct CDR3 sequences; 13% to 15% were seen once. This clonotype has at least ten counts. Its antigen is unidentified. The germline gives CDR1 SGHRS, CDR2 YFSETQ. The CDR3 is 15 residues long. Unmatched junction bases numbered 12, after V lost 7 bases and J lost 2 bases. Overall study findings and caveats: Contracting clones from day 15 to 85 had balanced CD4/CD8; later expanders favoured CD4+.

This clonotype was obtained from a man aged 18 to 30 who had mild COVID-19 (a few samples of this study predate the infection). Cell type and time point are not known. The chain combines TRBV5-1 with TRBJ2-7; 7 nucleotides align to TRBD1. The source material was PBMCs or a T cell subset sorted from them (not recorded which). The CDR3 sequence: CASGYRDSKTYEQYF. CDR3 nucleotides: TGCGCCAGCGGGTACCGGGACAGTAAAACCTACGAGCAGTACTTC.